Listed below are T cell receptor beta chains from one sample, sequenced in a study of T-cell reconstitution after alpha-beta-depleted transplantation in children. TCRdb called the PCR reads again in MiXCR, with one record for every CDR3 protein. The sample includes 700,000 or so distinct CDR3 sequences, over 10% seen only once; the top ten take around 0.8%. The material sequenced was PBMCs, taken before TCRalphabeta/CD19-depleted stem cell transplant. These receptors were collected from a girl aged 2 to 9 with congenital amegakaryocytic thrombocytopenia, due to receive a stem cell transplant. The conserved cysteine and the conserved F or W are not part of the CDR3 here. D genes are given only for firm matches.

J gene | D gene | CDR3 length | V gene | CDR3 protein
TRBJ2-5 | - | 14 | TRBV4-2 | ASSQERGLNKETQY
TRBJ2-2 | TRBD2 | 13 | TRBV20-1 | SARGLAGVTGELF
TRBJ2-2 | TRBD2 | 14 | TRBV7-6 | ASSLTVAGIQGELF
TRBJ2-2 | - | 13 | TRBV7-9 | ASSLRLTNTGELF
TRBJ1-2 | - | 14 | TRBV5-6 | ASSLRYPGGYYGYT
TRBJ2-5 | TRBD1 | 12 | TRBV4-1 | ASSFPDREETQY
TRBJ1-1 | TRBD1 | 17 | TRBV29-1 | SVPSGGGTGLILNTEAF
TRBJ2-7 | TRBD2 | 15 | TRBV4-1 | ASSQDQAGGPLGEQY
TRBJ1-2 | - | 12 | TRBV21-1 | ASKFTAANYGYT
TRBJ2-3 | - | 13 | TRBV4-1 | ASSQDSKRTDTQY
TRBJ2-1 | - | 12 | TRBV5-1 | ASSPEWGYNEQF
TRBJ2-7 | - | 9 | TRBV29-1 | SVVAGYEQY
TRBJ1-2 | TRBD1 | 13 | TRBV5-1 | ASSPQTGFDYGYT
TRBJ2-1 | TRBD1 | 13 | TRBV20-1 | SARDLGRGLNEQF
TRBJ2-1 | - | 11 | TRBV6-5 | ASSYSGVNEQF
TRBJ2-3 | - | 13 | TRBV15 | AAARGDPVTDTQY
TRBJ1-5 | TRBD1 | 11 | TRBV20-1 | SAPQGVNQPQH
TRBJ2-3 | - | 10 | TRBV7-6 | ASSLETSVLY
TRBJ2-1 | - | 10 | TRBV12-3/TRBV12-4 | AGGTRDNEQF
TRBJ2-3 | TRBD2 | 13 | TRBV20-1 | SADLAGDSTDTQY
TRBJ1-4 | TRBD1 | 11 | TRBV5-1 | ASSSTGYEKLF
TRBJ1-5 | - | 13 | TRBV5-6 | ASSFSLGPNQPQH
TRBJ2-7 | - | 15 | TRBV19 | ASSTYAGTEPPYEQY
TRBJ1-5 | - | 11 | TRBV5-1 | ASRGDSNQPQH
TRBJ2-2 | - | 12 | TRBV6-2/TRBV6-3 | ASSSLLNTGELF
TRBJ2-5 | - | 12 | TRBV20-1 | SARDLDQAETQY